Listed here are 32 T cell receptor beta chains from one sample, sequenced in a study of graft-versus-host responses after intestinal transplantation. These receptors are not linked to any known antigen. Clones were sequenced by immunoSEQ multiplex PCR, and TCRdb holds only the in-frame ones, with some missing. The profile shows about 100,000 clones, about 90% of them singletons. The input for sequencing was unstimulated CD4+ T cells sorted from spleen or lymph node cells, taken before intestinal transplant. The receptors derive from a human donor who received an intestinal transplant.

Here the CDR3 DNA reads TGCGCCAGCAGACAGACAGGGATCGAGGCAGATACGCAGTATTTT. The encoded protein is CASRQTGIEADTQYF. The genes are TRBV5-1 and TRBJ2-3; TRBD1 agrees at 7 bases. Germline values: CDR1 SGHRS, CDR2 YFSETQ. V dropped 5 bases and J dropped 4; count of bases not matched to a gene: 10. The CDR3 has 15 amino acids.

The V and J genes are TRBV7-7 and TRBJ1-3; no clear D. The CDR3 totals 13 residues. V lost 1 base, J lost 4 bases, and 5 bases lay in between. Germline V CDR1 and CDR2: SSHAT, FNYEAQ (reference sequence). The CDR3 DNA reads as TGTGCCAGCAGCTTAGATGCGGGAAACACCATATATTTT. The encoded protein is CASSLDAGNTIYF.

By share, this clone counts as medium-sized. J is TRBJ2-7 and V is TRBV6-5, with 10 bases aligning to TRBD1. The V and J ends lost 6 bases and 3 bases, in that order; junction bases with no gene match: 8. The CDR3 runs 15 residues. Germline CDR1 reads MNHEY; CDR2 reads SVGAGI. CDR3 coding DNA: TGTGCCAGCAGACCAGGGACAGGGGCGGTCTACGAGCAGTACTTC. This gives the protein CASRPGTGAVYEQYF.

The chain links TRBV28 to TRBJ2-5, with 8 bases identical to TRBD2. The J segment lost 2 bases and the V segment lost 3 bases, leaving 14 bases of the junction unmatched. The CDR3 has 18 residues. Germline CDR1 reads MDHEN; CDR2 reads SYDVKM. As DNA, the CDR3 is TGTGCCAGCAGTTTTATAACCTTCCTAGTAGCGGGACAAGAGACCCAGTACTTC. It is translated as CASSFITFLVAGQETQYF.

This clone is a singleton in its sample. The chain employs TRBV19 and TRBJ2-3, with D possibly being TRBD2 (6 bases). The CDR3 length is 16 residues. Germline CDR1 reads LNHDA; CDR2 reads SQIVND (reference sequence). Trimming took 4 bases from V and 2 from J, leaving 16 bases between them. CDR3 region: CASSTPLGEVTDTQYF. The CDR3 DNA reads as TGTGCCAGTAGTACTCCCCTCGGGGAGGTCACAGATACGCAGTATTTT.

The chain combines TRBV19 with TRBJ2-5; the match to TRBD1 covers 9 bases. Germline CDR1 LNHDA, CDR2 SQIVND (reference sequence). The CDR3 runs 15 residues. The ends lost 5 bases at V and 2 bases at J; junction bases unmatched: 6. CDR3 protein: CASSEKDRGQETQYF. For the CDR3, the DNA is TGTGCCAGTAGTGAAAAAGACAGGGGGCAAGAGACCCAGTACTTC.

This clone has a single count. The chain carries TRBV29-1 and TRBJ2-3, with no clear D. V lost 6 bases and J 3 bases, leaving 10 bases between the germline ends. In germline, CDR1 is SQVTM, CDR2 ANQGSEA. The CDR3 has 12 residues. The DNA of the CDR3 is TGCAGCGTAGCGTCCTTGACAGATACGCAGTATTTT. It codes for CSVASLTDTQYF.

The chain couples TRBV6-1 to TRBJ2-1; no firm D call. V was shortened by 6 bases and J by 0 bases, with 6 bases between the two germline ends. From germline, CDR1 is MNHNS and CDR2 SASEGT. The CDR3 totals 13 residues. CDR3 coding DNA: TGTGCCAGCAGATCGAGCTCCTACAATGAGCAGTTCTTC. Protein: CASRSSSYNEQFF.

This clone was picked up one time. The V gene is TRBV10-3, the J gene TRBJ2-2; no definite D call. V was pared by 7 bases and J by 4 bases, with 19 bases between. Germline V gene sequence: CDR1 ENHRY, CDR2 SYGVKD. This CDR3 has 16 residues. The CDR3 bases are TGTGCCATCAAATTTGGACGGGTACGAATCACCGGGGAGCTGTTTTTT. This gives the protein CAIKFGRVRITGELFF.

The rearrangement links TRBV7-9 to TRBJ2-5; 9 nucleotides agree with TRBD2. The CDR3 is 17 amino acids. V dropped 1 base and J dropped 3; count of bases not matched to a gene: 9. CDR1 is SEHNR and CDR2 is FQNEAQ in the germline V gene (reference sequence). The CDR3 sequence is CASSLGVASGMEETQYF. For the CDR3, the DNA is TGTGCCAGCAGCTTAGGAGTGGCTAGCGGGATGGAAGAGACCCAGTACTTC.

This clone is a singleton in its sample. The V and J genes are TRBV6-5 and TRBJ1-1; 8 nucleotides align to TRBD1. Trimming at V came to 6 bases and at J to 1 base, leaving 7 bases not matched to a gene. Germline values: CDR1 MNHEY, CDR2 SVGAGI. CDR3 length: 15 amino acids. The CDR3 is CASSRTGTGNTEAFF. For the CDR3, the DNA is TGTGCCAGCAGCCGGACCGGGACAGGGAACACTGAAGCTTTCTTT.

This chain uses TRBV19 with TRBJ2-3, with 8 nucleotides matching TRBD1. The CDR3 sequence is 17 residues long. V was clipped by 0 bases and J by 5 bases; unmatched bases: 10. Germline V gene lookup returns CDR1 LNHDA and CDR2 SQIVND (reference sequence). This CDR3 is CASSIEGRGQVRDTQYF. CDR3 DNA sequence: TGTGCCAGTAGTATAGAAGGAAGGGGACAGGTGAGAGATACGCAGTATTTT.

The rearrangement uses TRBV7-9 and TRBJ2-7; 7 positions agree with TRBD1. From germline, CDR1 is SEHNR and CDR2 FQNEAQ (reference sequence). Losses at the gene ends were 4 bases for V and 0 bases for J; bases not matched to a gene: 9. The CDR3 totals 16 residues. For the CDR3, the DNA is TGTGCCAGCAGCTATAGAACAGGGGCGCTCTCCTACGAGCAGTACTTC. Protein: CASSYRTGALSYEQYF.

The chain joins TRBV6-1 to TRBJ2-7; no definite D call. Per germline, CDR1 MNHNS and CDR2 SASEGT. CDR3 length: 12 amino acids. Trimming left V 4 bases short and J 3 bases short, with 7 bases between. The CDR3 DNA reads TGTGCCAGCAGTGGCTCAATCTACGAGCAGTACTTC. Translation gives CASSGSIYEQYF.

The chain uses TRBV5-1 and TRBJ1-2; possibly TRBD1 for D (6 bases). Germline V gene data show CDR1 as SGHRS and CDR2 as YFSETQ. The germline V and J ends were trimmed by 0 bases and 5 bases, with 14 bases remaining between them. The CDR3 has 15 amino acids. For the CDR3, the DNA is TGCGCCAGCAGCTTGGGGGACACAACACGGTATGGCTACACCTTC. Encoded protein: CASSLGDTTRYGYTF.

The genes are TRBV2 and TRBJ2-3; unclear D gene. The CDR3 covers 13 residues. Germline-derived CDR1 and CDR2 are SNHLY and FYNNEI. Trimming stripped 5 bases from V and 4 bases from J, with 10 bases between. The CDR3 coding sequence is TGTGCCAGCAGTCTCGCTAATCCAGATACGCAGTATTTT. Translation: CASSLANPDTQYF.

This chain links TRBV18 with TRBJ2-7; 11 bases are shared with TRBD2. This CDR3 comprises 16 residues. Germline V lookup: CDR1 KGHSH, CDR2 LQKENI. With 4 bases clipped from V and 3 bases from J, the junction kept 8 bases outside the gene matches. The CDR3 DNA reads as TGTGCCAGCTCACGCACTAGCGGGAGCTTCCTCTACGAGCAGTACTTC. Amino acid sequence: CASSRTSGSFLYEQYF.

The rearrangement links TRBV5-1 to TRBJ1-6; D may be TRBD1 (6 bases). The germline V and J ends were trimmed by 1 base and 8 bases, with 10 bases remaining between them. Germline CDR1 and CDR2: SGHRS and YFSETQ. The CDR3 has 14 amino acids. CDR3 region: CASSLSGADSPLHF. The CDR3 DNA reads TGCGCCAGCAGCTTGTCAGGGGCAGATTCACCCCTCCACTTT.

This chain connects TRBV7-3 to TRBJ2-5; unclear D gene. The germline V gene has CDR1 SGHTA and CDR2 FQGTGA. Between the trimmed V and J ends, which lost 6 bases and 5 bases, there was a span of 13 bases. The CDR3 sequence is 13 residues long. The CDR3 sequence is CASSQDLWETQYF. CDR3 DNA sequence: TGTGCCAGCAGTCAAGACTTGTGGGAGACCCAGTACTTC.

This rearrangement joins TRBV6-5 to TRBJ1-1; 7 bases map to TRBD1. The length of the CDR3 is 12 residues. Germline values: CDR1 MNHEY, CDR2 SVGAGI. Losses at the gene ends were 5 bases for V and 12 bases for J; bases not matched to a gene: 9. The CDR3 is CASSPPDRASFF. DNA of the CDR3: TGTGCCAGCAGTCCCCCCGACAGGGCCTCTTTCTTT.

V and J are TRBV11-2 and TRBJ1-6; D is undetermined. The germline V gene has CDR1 SGHAT and CDR2 FQNNGV. V lost 2 bases and J 7 bases, leaving 3 bases between the germline ends. This CDR3 spans 12 amino acids. CDR3 residues: CASSLMNSPLHF. CDR3 DNA sequence: TGTGCCAGCAGCTTAATGAATTCACCCCTCCACTTT.

This rearrangement joins TRBV9 to TRBJ1-2, with D hard to call. V lost 2 bases and J 8 bases, leaving 13 bases between the germline ends. The CDR3 contains 13 residues. Germline CDR1 SGDLS, CDR2 YYNGEE. CDR3 bases: TGTGCCAGCAGCGTGGACCCCCCTGGGGGCTACACCTTC. It encodes CASSVDPPGGYTF.

This chain links TRBV6-6 with TRBJ1-5; D is uncertain. Trimming stripped 0 bases from V and 7 bases from J, with 10 bases between. The V gene's germline CDR1 is MNHNY and CDR2 SVGAGI (reference sequence). The length of the CDR3 is 14 residues. This CDR3 is CASSYSEEGQPQHF. The CDR3 nucleotides are TGTGCCAGCAGTTACTCGGAGGAGGGCCAGCCCCAGCATTTT.

The rearrangement uses TRBV11-3 and TRBJ2-6; TRBD2 matches 7 bases. Germline V gene data show CDR1 as SGHNT and CDR2 as YENEEA. The CDR3 has 15 residues. V lost 5 bases to trimming and J lost 2 bases; unmatched junction nucleotides: 3. CDR3 loop: CASSQAGAGANVLTF. The CDR3 region has the DNA TGTGCCAGCAGCCAGGCGGGGGCTGGGGCCAACGTCCTGACTTTC.

This chain links TRBV2 with TRBJ1-5, with a tentative D call TRBD1 (5 bases). The ends were cut back, 6 bases at V and 5 bases at J, with 14 bases in the middle. The CDR3 is 14 residues long. Germline V lookup: CDR1 SNHLY, CDR2 FYNNEI. DNA of the CDR3: TGTGCCAGCAGGTCGGGCCTCAGGGATCAGCCCCAGCATTTT. Translated: CASRSGLRDQPQHF.

This clone has more than one count but fewer than ten. The chain joins TRBV19 to TRBJ1-2, with D unresolved. V was trimmed by 3 bases and J by 2 bases, leaving 4 bases between them. Germline CDR1 reads LNHDA; CDR2 reads SQIVND (reference sequence). The CDR3 extends over 12 amino acids. The CDR3 DNA is TGTGCCAGTAGTATGGACAACTATGGCTACACCTTC. Translation: CASSMDNYGYTF.

The genes are TRBV11-2 and TRBJ2-5; tentatively, D is TRBD1 (5 bases). Matching the DNA end better, TRBJ2-7 makes the J call doubtful. This CDR3 is built from 13 residues. Germline V gives CDR1 SGHAT, CDR2 FQNNGV. CDR3 sequence reads: CASRHRYPYEQYF. The CDR3 DNA follows: TGTGCCAGCAGGCACAGGTATCCATACGAGCAGTACTTC.

This rearrangement joins TRBV12-5 to TRBJ1-3; D possibly corresponds to TRBD1 (6 bases). Germline CDR1 reads LGHNT; CDR2 reads FRNRAP. The CDR3 loop spans 13 amino acids. V lost 4 bases, J lost 4 bases, and 8 bases lay in between. CDR3 sequence: CASGSDRGNTIYF. The DNA for the CDR3 is TGTGCTAGTGGTTCCGACAGGGGAAACACCATATATTTT.

The chain couples TRBV9 to TRBJ2-5, with a weak D call TRBD1 (6 bases). Trimming left V 4 bases short and J 2 bases short, with 12 bases between. This CDR3 spans 14 amino acids. Germline CDR1 reads SGDLS; CDR2 reads YYNGEE. This CDR3 is CASSPRTAQETQYF. The DNA of the CDR3 is TGTGCCAGCAGCCCGCGGACAGCTCAAGAGACCCAGTACTTC.

The V gene is TRBV5-4, the J gene TRBJ2-1, with D possibly TRBD1 on 6 matching bases. The CDR3 has 17 amino acids. The V end lost 2 bases, the J end lost 7 bases, and 22 bases lay between the germline ends. Germline values: CDR1 SGHNT, CDR2 YYREEE (reference sequence). The CDR3 is CASSFILARQAANEQFF. In DNA form, the CDR3 reads TGTGCCAGCAGCTTTATCTTGGCGCGACAGGCGGCGAATGAGCAGTTCTTC.

The chain recombines TRBV6-6 with TRBJ1-6; D unclear. Per germline, CDR1 MNHNY and CDR2 SVGAGI (reference sequence). Trimming left V 5 bases short and J 7 bases short, with 6 bases between. The CDR3 runs to 12 residues. CDR3 nucleotide sequence: TGTGCCAGCAGTGTCAGGAATTCACCCCTCCACTTT. Translation gives CASSVRNSPLHF.

V and J are TRBV29-1 and TRBJ2-1; D is perhaps TRBD2 (6 bases). The CDR3 covers 11 residues. Germline CDR1 and CDR2: SQVTM and ANQGSEA. The V gene lost 1 base and the J gene lost 10 bases, with 8 bases spanning the gap. The CDR3 sequence is CSVEVLAEQFF. The CDR3 coding sequence is TGCAGCGTTGAAGTACTAGCCGAGCAGTTCTTC.